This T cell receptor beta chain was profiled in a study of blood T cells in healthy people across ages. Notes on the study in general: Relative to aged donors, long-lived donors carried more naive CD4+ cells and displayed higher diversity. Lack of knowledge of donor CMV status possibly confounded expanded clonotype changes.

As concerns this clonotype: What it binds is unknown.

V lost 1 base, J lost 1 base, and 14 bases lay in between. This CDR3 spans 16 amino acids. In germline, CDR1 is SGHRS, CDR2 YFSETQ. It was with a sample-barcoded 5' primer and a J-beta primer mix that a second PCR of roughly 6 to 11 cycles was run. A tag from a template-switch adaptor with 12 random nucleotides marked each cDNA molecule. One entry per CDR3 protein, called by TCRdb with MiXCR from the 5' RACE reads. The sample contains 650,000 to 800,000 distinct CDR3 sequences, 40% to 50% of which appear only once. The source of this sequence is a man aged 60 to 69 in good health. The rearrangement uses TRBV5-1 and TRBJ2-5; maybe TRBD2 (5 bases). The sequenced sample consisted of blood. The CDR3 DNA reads TGCGCCAGCAGCTTGTTGGACTCCCTTGTCCAAGAGACCCAGTACTTC. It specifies CASSLLDSLVQETQYF.